The sample holds a few counts of the clone carrying this T cell receptor beta chain. The antigen remains undetermined. These data belong to a study of spatial heterogeneity in lung cancer. Regarding time point: sample taken at primary tumor resection. The cohort: 70 to 75 early-stage, untreated non-small cell lung cancer patients. TCRdb used MiXCR to reprocess the 5' RACE reads, holding one entry per CDR3 protein. The data show 2,500 to 3,500 distinct CDR3 sequences, 16% seen once. V lost 0 bases and J lost 4, with 7 bases in between. The CDR3 is 14 amino acids. Germline V lookup: CDR1 MNHEY, CDR2 SVGEGT. General observations from the study: Mutation tallies in tumors tracked expanded intratumoral alpha and beta TCR counts.

V gene TRBV6-2 or TRBV6-3 combines with J gene TRBJ1-5, with D uncertain. This TCR came from a male donor with early-stage non-small cell lung cancer. Sequenced here: lung tumor tissue, sampled at surgery. In DNA form, the CDR3 reads TGTGCCAGCAGTTACTCTCTCGGGAATCAGCCCCAGCATTTT. Amino acids: CASSYSLGNQPQHF.